Shown below are 5 T cell receptor beta chains from a single sample sequenced in a study of human T cells and chemical hapten exposure. TCRdb used MiXCR to reprocess the RACE reads, holding one entry per CDR3 protein. This table holds under 200,000 distinct CDR3 sequences, 28% found once. The time point here: patch test 3, about 24 weeks after DPC sensitization. Described treatment: therapeutic diphenylcyclopropenone sensitization with weekly scalp DPC. The material was whole blood, obtained in connection with sensitization to the hapten diphenylcyclopropenone (DPC). These receptors all stem from a woman younger than 30 with alopecia areata. Some clones in this sample may be carry-over from other donors' samples.

This clonotype appeared a few times. V usage is TRBV4-2 and J usage is TRBJ1-1, with a weak D call TRBD1 (5 bases). The CDR3 covers 15 residues. Germline V lookup: CDR1 LGHNA, CDR2 YNFKEQ. V dropped 0 bases and J dropped 2 bases, with 10 bases sitting between them. CDR3 residues: CASSQDVGLNTEAFF. The CDR3 coding sequence is TGTGCCAGCAGCCAAGATGTGGGACTCAACACTGAAGCTTTCTTT.

The chain links TRBV29-1 to TRBJ2-1; 7 nucleotides line up with TRBD1. Germline CDR1 SQVTM, CDR2 ANQGSEA. With 7 bases clipped from V and 7 bases from J, the junction kept 4 bases outside the gene matches. The CDR3 covers 11 residues. The DNA of the CDR3 is TGCAGCGGAGACAGGGCGAATGAGCAGTTCTTC. It is translated as CSGDRANEQFF.

V gene TRBV19 combines with J gene TRBJ1-5, with D unresolved. Trimming stripped 1 base from V and 3 bases from J, with 7 bases between. The CDR3 length is 14 residues. From germline, CDR1 is LNHDA and CDR2 SQIVND (reference sequence). CDR3 sequence: CASSIGRFNQPQHF. The CDR3 region has the DNA TGTGCCAGTAGTATAGGGCGGTTCAATCAGCCCCAGCATTTT. The full variable domain, completed using reference TRBV19 and TRBJ1-5, is DGGITQSPKYLFRKEGQNVTLSCEQNLNHDAMYWYRQDPGQGLRLIYYSQIVNDFQKGDIAEGYSVSREKKESFPLTVTSAQKNPTAFYLCASSIGRFNQPQHFGDGTRLSIL.

The J gene is TRBJ2-7, the V gene TRBV5-6, with TRBD2 matching over 12 bases. V lost 0 bases and J lost 7; bases outside the gene matches: 5. This CDR3 is built from 15 residues. The germline CDR1 and CDR2 sequences are SGHDT and YYEEEE. The CDR3 DNA reads as TGTGCCAGCAGCTTGGGACTAGCGGGAGAAGAGGAGCAGTACTTC. Translation: CASSLGLAGEEEQYF.

The CDR3 reads CASSLKGAYEQYF. CDR3 nucleotide sequence: TGTGCCAGCAGTTTAAAAGGGGCCTACGAGCAGTACTTC. The gene calls are TRBV12-3 or TRBV12-4 and TRBJ2-7; possible D gene TRBD1, 5 bases. V lost 2 bases and J lost 2, with 7 bases in between. This CDR3 contains 13 residues.